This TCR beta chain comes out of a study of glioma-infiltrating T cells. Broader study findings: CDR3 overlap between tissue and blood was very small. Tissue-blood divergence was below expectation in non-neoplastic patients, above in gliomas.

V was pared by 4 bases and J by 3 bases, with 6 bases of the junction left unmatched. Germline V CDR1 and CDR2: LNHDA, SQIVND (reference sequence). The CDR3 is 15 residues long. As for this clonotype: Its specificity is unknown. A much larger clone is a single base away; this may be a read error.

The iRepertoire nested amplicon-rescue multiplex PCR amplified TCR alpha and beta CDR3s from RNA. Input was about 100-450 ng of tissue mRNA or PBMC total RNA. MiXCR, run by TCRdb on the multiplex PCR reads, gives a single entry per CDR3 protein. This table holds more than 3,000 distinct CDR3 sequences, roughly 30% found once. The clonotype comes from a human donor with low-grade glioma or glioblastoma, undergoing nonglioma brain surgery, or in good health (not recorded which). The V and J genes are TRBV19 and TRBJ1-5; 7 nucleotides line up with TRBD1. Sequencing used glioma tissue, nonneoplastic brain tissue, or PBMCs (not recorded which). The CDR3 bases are TGTGCCAGTAGTACTGATACAGGGGACAATCAGCCCCAGCATTTT. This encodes CASSTDTGDNQPQHF.